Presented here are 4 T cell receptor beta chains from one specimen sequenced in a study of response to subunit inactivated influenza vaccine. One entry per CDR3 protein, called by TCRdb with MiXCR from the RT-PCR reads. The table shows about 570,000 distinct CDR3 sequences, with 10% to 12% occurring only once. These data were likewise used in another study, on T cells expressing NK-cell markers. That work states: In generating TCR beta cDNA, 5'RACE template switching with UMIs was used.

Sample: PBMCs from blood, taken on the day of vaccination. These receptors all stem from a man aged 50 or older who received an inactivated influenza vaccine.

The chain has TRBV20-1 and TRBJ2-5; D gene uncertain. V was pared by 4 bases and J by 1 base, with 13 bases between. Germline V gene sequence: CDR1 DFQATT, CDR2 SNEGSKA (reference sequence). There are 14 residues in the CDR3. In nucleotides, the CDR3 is TGCAGTGCTACACGCTGGTACATCCAAGAGACCCAGTACTTC. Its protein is CSATRWYIQETQYF.

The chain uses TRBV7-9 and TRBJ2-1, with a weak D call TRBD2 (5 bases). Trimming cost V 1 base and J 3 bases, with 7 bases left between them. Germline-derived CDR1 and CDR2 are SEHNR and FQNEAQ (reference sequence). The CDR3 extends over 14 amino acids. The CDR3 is CASSLGRDYNEQFF. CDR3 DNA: TGTGCCAGCAGCTTAGGACGGGACTACAATGAGCAGTTCTTC.

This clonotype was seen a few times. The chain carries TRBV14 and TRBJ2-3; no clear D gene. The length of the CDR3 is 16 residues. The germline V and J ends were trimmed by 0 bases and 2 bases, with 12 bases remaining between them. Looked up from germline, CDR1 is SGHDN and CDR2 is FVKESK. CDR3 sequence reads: CASSQDGFSLTDTQYF. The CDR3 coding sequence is TGTGCCAGCAGCCAAGATGGATTCTCCCTCACAGATACGCAGTATTTT.

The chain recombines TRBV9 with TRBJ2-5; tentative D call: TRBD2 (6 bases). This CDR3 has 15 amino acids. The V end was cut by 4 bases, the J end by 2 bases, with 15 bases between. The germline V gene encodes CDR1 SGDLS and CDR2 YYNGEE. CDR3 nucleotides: TGTGCCAGCAGCATCGGGACTTTCTCTCAAGAGACCCAGTACTTC. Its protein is CASSIGTFSQETQYF.